The 2 T cell receptor beta chains presented below share a single source sample, sequenced in a study of memory CD4+ T cells and cytomegalovirus serostatus. Produced via immunoSEQ multiplex PCR; TCRdb's table is partial and in-frame only. This table holds some 59,000 clones, 75% to 85% found once. Single viable CD3+CD4+CD8-CD45RO+ cells were sorted as the memory CD4+ T cells. Sequencing used memory CD4+ T cells from blood. The receptors come from an adult in good health and CMV-seronegative.

The J gene is TRBJ2-6, the V gene TRBV5-1; TRBD1 aligns across 8 bases. The trim removed 2 bases at V and 2 bases at J, leaving 9 bases unmatched. The CDR3 has 18 residues. Germline CDR1 is SGHRS and CDR2 is YFSETQ. Written as DNA, the CDR3 is TGCGCCAGCAGCTTCTCAGGGGGCGGAAGGACTGGGGCCAACGTCCTGACTTTC. Protein: CASSFSGGGRTGANVLTF.

The CDR3 here is CASRNRGMNTEAFF. The CDR3, as DNA: TGTGCCAGTAGAAACAGGGGTATGAACACTGAAGCTTTCTTT. The chain couples TRBV19 to TRBJ1-1, with TRBD1 identical over 7 bases. Germline CDR1 and CDR2: LNHDA and SQIVND (reference sequence). CDR3 length: 14 residues. Trimming cost V 6 bases and J 0 bases; bases outside gene matches: 4. Variable domain in full (rest from reference TRBV19 and TRBJ1-1): DGGITQSPKYLFRKEGQNVTLSCEQNLNHDAMYWYRQDPGQGLRLIYYSQIVNDFQKGDIAEGYSVSREKKESFPLTVTSAQKNPTAFYLCASRNRGMNTEAFFGQGTRLTVV.